The clone carrying this TCR beta chain was picked up many times. Its specificity is unknown. This CDR3 is built from 12 residues. Germline V lookup: CDR1 MNHNS, CDR2 SASEGT. V shed 4 bases and J shed 5 bases, with 6 bases lying between them. The data were taken from a study of T cell repertoires in cytomegalovirus infection. Across the whole study: In public TCR beta signatures, there were indications of both CMV infection and matching HLA type.

General study points: Dominant in the ex vivo response were TCR beta clonotypes restricted by HLA-C and specific for CMV.

MiXCR, run by TCRdb on the reads, gives a single entry per CDR3 protein. The sample has 600,000 to 800,000 distinct CDR3 sequences, approximately 24% seen once. Sequenced input: CD8+ T cells from PBMCs. J is TRBJ2-1 and V is TRBV6-1; a weak D match, TRBD2 (6 bases). This receptor was taken from a human donor in good health (CMV status not recorded). Some clones in this sample may be carry-over from other donors' samples. The CDR3: CASSGTNNEQFF. For the CDR3, the DNA is TGTGCCAGCAGTGGGACTAACAATGAGCAGTTCTTC.